The 4 T cell receptor beta chains below all came from one sample that was sequenced in a study of regulatory T cells in long-lasting Graves disease (dated by TCRdb to the early 2020s). Sample time point, as interpreted from the label and publication: newly diagnosed GD, antithyroid drugs for less than 3 months. For both TCR sequencing and RNA sequencing, RNA was extracted from PBMCs using TRIzol. The protocol used for the library was multiplex PCR. The data were produced on an Illumina HiSeq 4000. TCR beta libraries were built with iRepertoire HTBI primers and Arm-PCR amplification of CDR3 regions. TCRdb cleaned the public reads at Q25 with fastp, built clones with MiXCR and kept in-frame beta chains. Each CDR3 protein gets just one entry, which takes the most common genes and DNA from the rows behind it. This sample is represented by 300,000 to 400,000 distinct CDR3 sequences; around a sixth of them were singletons. The top ten hold around a fifth of the sample.

Here the sequenced sample was peripheral blood mononuclear cells (PBMCs), taken at new diagnosis, from a patient treated with antithyroid drugs. The receptors originated from a female donor with Graves disease.

This clonotype has a count of ten or more. The CDR3 here is CASSSGALTEAFF. Here the CDR3 DNA reads TGTGCCAGCAGCTCAGGGGCGCTCACTGAAGCTTTCTTT. This chain joins TRBV7-9 and TRBJ1-1; a possible D gene is TRBD1 (6 bases). There are 13 residues in the CDR3. V gave up 4 bases and J gave up 4 bases, with 10 bases separating them. The germline CDR1 and CDR2 sequences are SEHNR and FQNEAQ (reference sequence).

As for this clonotype: A much bigger clone sits one base away, suggesting this may be a read error. V gene TRBV19 combines with J gene TRBJ1-1; D not resolved. CDR1 is LNHDA, CDR2 SQIVND, per germline (reference sequence). The V gene lost 3 bases and the J gene lost 3 bases, with 20 bases spanning the gap. CDR3 length: 17 amino acids. The CDR3 protein is CASSIVTRDPGYTEAFF. In DNA, the CDR3 is TGTGCCAGTAGTATTGTAACGCGGGATCCCGGGTACACTGAAGCTTTCTTT.

This chain joins TRBV5-1 and TRBJ1-2; D not resolved. The CDR3 is made up of 14 amino acids. The ends were cut back, 0 bases at V and 7 bases at J, with 13 bases in the middle. CDR1 and CDR2 from the germline V gene are SGHRS and YFSETQ. CDR3 nucleotides: TGCGCCAGCAGCTTGGAGCGGGGATCGGGTGGCTACACCTTC. It specifies CASSLERGSGGYTF.

This clonotype occurred many times. This chain joins TRBV7-2 and TRBJ2-3; TRBD1 agrees at 8 bases. Germline CDR1 is SGHTA and CDR2 is FQGNSA. The CDR3 totals 18 residues. Trimming removed 4 bases from V and 4 bases from J; junction bases left unmatched: 16. CDR3 in amino acids: CASSSISSGGVNSDTQYF. CDR3 DNA sequence: TGTGCCAGCAGCTCCATCAGCTCAGGGGGCGTAAATTCAGATACGCAGTATTTT.